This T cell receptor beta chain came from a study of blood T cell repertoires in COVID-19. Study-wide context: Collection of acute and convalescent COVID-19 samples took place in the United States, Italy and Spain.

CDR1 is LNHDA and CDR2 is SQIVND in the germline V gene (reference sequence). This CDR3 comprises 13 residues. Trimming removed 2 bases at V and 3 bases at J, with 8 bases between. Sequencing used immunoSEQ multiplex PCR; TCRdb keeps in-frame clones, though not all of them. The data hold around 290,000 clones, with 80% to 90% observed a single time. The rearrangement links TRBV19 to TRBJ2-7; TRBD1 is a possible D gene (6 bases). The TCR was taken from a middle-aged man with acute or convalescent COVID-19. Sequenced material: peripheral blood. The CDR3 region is CASSILQGYEQYF. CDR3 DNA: TGTGCCAGTAGTATATTACAGGGCTACGAGCAGTACTTC.